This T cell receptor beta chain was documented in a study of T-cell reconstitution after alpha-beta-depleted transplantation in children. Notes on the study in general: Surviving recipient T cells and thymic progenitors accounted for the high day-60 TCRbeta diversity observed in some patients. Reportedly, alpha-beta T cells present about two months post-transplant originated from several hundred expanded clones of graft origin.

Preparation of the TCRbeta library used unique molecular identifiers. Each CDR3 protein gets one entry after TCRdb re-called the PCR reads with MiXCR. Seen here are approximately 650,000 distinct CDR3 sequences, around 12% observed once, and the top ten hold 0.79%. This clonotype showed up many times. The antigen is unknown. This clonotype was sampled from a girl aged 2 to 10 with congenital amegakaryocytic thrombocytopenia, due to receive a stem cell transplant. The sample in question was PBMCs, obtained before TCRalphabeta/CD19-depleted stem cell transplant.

DNA for the CDR3: TGTGCCAGCACTCCACAAGCGGGAGTCTGGACAGATACGCAGTATTTT. This translates into CASTPQAGVWTDTQYF. The V gene is TRBV6-1, the J gene TRBJ2-3, with 8 bases matching TRBD2. CDR1 is MNHNS and CDR2 is SASEGT in the germline V gene. V lost 7 bases to trimming and J lost 3 bases; unmatched junction nucleotides: 12. CDR3 length: 16 amino acids.